This is a list of T cell receptor beta chains from one sample in a study of cytomegalovirus exposure and HLA in healthy donors. Some clones are missing from TCRdb's copy, which holds only in-frame ones; the method was immunoSEQ multiplex PCR. Counted here are about 150,000 clones, approximately 90% occurring once; the ten biggest clones make up roughly 3%. Sequencing was performed on PBMCs. These receptors were collected from a man between 18 and 29 years old in good health and CMV-seronegative. Each CDR3 is given with its conserved first and last residue. Each record gives: J gene, D gene, V gene, clone size, CDR3 DNA, CDR3 protein. The D gene is left open where the match is weak. Some rows mark clone size as missing; the rest say once, few, many or name a class of expanded clone.

j_call: TRBJ1-2
d_call: TRBD1
v_call: TRBV10-3
clone_size: .
cdr3_nt: TGTGCCATCAGTGAGCAGCCGGGACAGGGGAATGGCTACACCTTC
cdr3_aa: CAISEQPGQGNGYTF

j_call: TRBJ1-5
d_call: .
v_call: TRBV28
clone_size: .
cdr3_nt: TGTGCCAGCAGCTCGGGGTTCAATCAGCCCCAGCATTTT
cdr3_aa: CASSSGFNQPQHF

j_call: TRBJ2-2
d_call: TRBD1
v_call: TRBV6-1
clone_size: .
cdr3_nt: TGTGCCAGCAGTGAGTGGGACAGGGGAACCGGGGAGCTGTTTTTT
cdr3_aa: CASSEWDRGTGELFF

j_call: TRBJ2-7
d_call: TRBD2
v_call: TRBV7-2
clone_size: .
cdr3_nt: TGTGCCAGCAGCTTAGCGCCGGGGACTAGCGGCCCCTACGAGCAGTACTTC
cdr3_aa: CASSLAPGTSGPYEQYF

j_call: TRBJ2-1
d_call: .
v_call: TRBV6-5
clone_size: .
cdr3_nt: TGTGCCAGCAGCCGTTCGGGGGTGAATGAGCAGTTCTTC
cdr3_aa: CASSRSGVNEQFF

j_call: TRBJ1-1
d_call: TRBD1
v_call: TRBV2
clone_size: .
cdr3_nt: TGTGCCAGCAGTGAGCAGGGGGCGAGGAACACTGAAGCTTTCTTT
cdr3_aa: CASSEQGARNTEAFF

j_call: TRBJ1-1
d_call: .
v_call: TRBV6-5
clone_size: .
cdr3_nt: TGTGCCAGCAGAAGATCCGGGGAGAACACTGAAGCTTTCTTT
cdr3_aa: CASRRSGENTEAFF

j_call: TRBJ1-1
d_call: .
v_call: TRBV5-1
clone_size: .
cdr3_nt: TGCGCCAGCAGCTTGGCCTTCGGGGACACTGAAGCTTTCTTT
cdr3_aa: CASSLAFGDTEAFF

j_call: TRBJ1-5
d_call: .
v_call: TRBV18
clone_size: .
cdr3_nt: TGTGCCAGCTCACCCTTTGGGACAAACAATCAGCCCCAGCATTTT
cdr3_aa: CASSPFGTNNQPQHF

j_call: TRBJ2-7
d_call: .
v_call: TRBV19
clone_size: once
cdr3_nt: TGTGCCAGTTCGATAACAGGGTCCCGCGGGCAGTACTTC
cdr3_aa: CASSITGSRGQYF

j_call: TRBJ1-2
d_call: .
v_call: TRBV28
clone_size: .
cdr3_nt: TGTGCCAGCAGCCGACAGGTGGCGAGCTATGGCTACACCTTC
cdr3_aa: CASSRQVASYGYTF

j_call: TRBJ2-7
d_call: TRBD2
v_call: TRBV10-2
clone_size: .
cdr3_nt: TGCGCCAGCAGTGAATTTACGCGGGAGGGGTACGAGCAGTACTTC
cdr3_aa: CASSEFTREGYEQYF

j_call: TRBJ2-5
d_call: TRBD2
v_call: TRBV7-9
clone_size: many
cdr3_nt: TGTGCCAGCTCCCTGGGGAGGGCAGAGCGAGAGACCCAGTACTTC
cdr3_aa: CASSLGRAERETQYF

j_call: TRBJ2-5
d_call: .
v_call: TRBV2
clone_size: .
cdr3_nt: TGTGCCAGCAGTGCCTCGGGAAACTCACAGACCCAGTACTTC
cdr3_aa: CASSASGNSQTQYF

j_call: TRBJ1-5
d_call: TRBD1
v_call: TRBV5-8
clone_size: .
cdr3_nt: TGTGCCAGCAGTAAGCCGGGACAGGGTCATCAGCCCCAGCATTTT
cdr3_aa: CASSKPGQGHQPQHF

j_call: TRBJ1-5
d_call: .
v_call: TRBV6-5
clone_size: once
cdr3_nt: TGTGCCAGCAGTTCACAGGCAGATCAGCCCCAGCATTTT
cdr3_aa: CASSSQADQPQHF

j_call: TRBJ1-2
d_call: TRBD1
v_call: TRBV2
clone_size: .
cdr3_nt: TGTGCCAGCAGTGGGGGGACAGGGAGTGGCTACACCTTC
cdr3_aa: CASSGGTGSGYTF

j_call: TRBJ2-3
d_call: .
v_call: TRBV14
clone_size: .
cdr3_nt: TGTGCCAGCAGCCAAGTAGGAGGGAGCAGTGCAGATACGCAGTATTTT
cdr3_aa: CASSQVGGSSADTQYF

j_call: TRBJ2-7
d_call: .
v_call: TRBV7-2
clone_size: .
cdr3_nt: TGTGCCAGCAGCCGTGTTCCTAACCCCCCTTACGAGCAGTACTTC
cdr3_aa: CASSRVPNPPYEQYF

j_call: TRBJ1-1
d_call: TRBD1
v_call: TRBV4-1
clone_size: .
cdr3_nt: TGCGCCAGCAGCCAAGGACAGGGGACGAACACTGAAGCTTTCTTT
cdr3_aa: CASSQGQGTNTEAFF

j_call: TRBJ2-5
d_call: .
v_call: TRBV29-1
clone_size: once
cdr3_nt: TGCAGCGTTCAACAGGGAGAGACCCAGTACTTC
cdr3_aa: CSVQQGETQYF

j_call: TRBJ1-1
d_call: TRBD1
v_call: TRBV6-6
clone_size: .
cdr3_nt: TGTGCCAGCAGTTACTCGACAGGGGGGGACACTGAAGCTTTCTTT
cdr3_aa: CASSYSTGGDTEAFF

j_call: TRBJ2-1
d_call: TRBD1
v_call: TRBV4-3
clone_size: .
cdr3_nt: TGCGCCAGCAGCCAAGACCAGACAGGGGGCACGAATGAGCAGTTCTTC
cdr3_aa: CASSQDQTGGTNEQFF

j_call: TRBJ2-1
d_call: TRBD1
v_call: TRBV7-9
clone_size: .
cdr3_nt: TGTGCCAGCCTAGACAGGGTTCCGGCCAATGAGCAGTTCTTC
cdr3_aa: CASLDRVPANEQFF

j_call: TRBJ1-1
d_call: .
v_call: TRBV27
clone_size: once
cdr3_nt: TGTGCCAGCAGTTTTAAAGGGCGGGAGGCTTTCTTT
cdr3_aa: CASSFKGREAFF

j_call: TRBJ2-5
d_call: TRBD2
v_call: TRBV13
clone_size: .
cdr3_nt: TGTGCCAGCAGCTTAAGTGGCGGGAGGATGGGGGAGACCCAGTACTTC
cdr3_aa: CASSLSGGRMGETQYF

j_call: TRBJ1-1
d_call: .
v_call: TRBV11-2
clone_size: .
cdr3_nt: TGTGCCAGCAGCTTGAGCCAGAACACTGAAGCTTTCTTT
cdr3_aa: CASSLSQNTEAFF

j_call: TRBJ2-1
d_call: .
v_call: TRBV10-3
clone_size: .
cdr3_nt: TGTGCCATCAGTGAGTCGCCGATTACTGCGTCTGAGCAGTTCTTC
cdr3_aa: CAISESPITASEQFF

j_call: TRBJ2-3
d_call: .
v_call: TRBV6-6
clone_size: .
cdr3_nt: TGTGCCAGCAATCATCCCGGTAATACGCAGTATTTT
cdr3_aa: CASNHPGNTQYF

j_call: TRBJ2-1
d_call: .
v_call: TRBV28
clone_size: .
cdr3_nt: TGTGCCAGCAGTTTGGGGGGCTACAATGAGCAGTTCTTC
cdr3_aa: CASSLGGYNEQFF

j_call: TRBJ2-2
d_call: .
v_call: TRBV5-1
clone_size: .
cdr3_nt: TGCGCCAGCAGCTCCCGTGGGGGGGCCGGTACCGGGGAGCTGTTTTTT
cdr3_aa: CASSSRGGAGTGELFF

j_call: TRBJ2-3
d_call: .
v_call: TRBV7-2
clone_size: .
cdr3_nt: TGTGCCAGCAGCCAGAGGACGGGATACCGCACAGATACGCAGTATTTT
cdr3_aa: CASSQRTGYRTDTQYF

j_call: TRBJ2-2
d_call: .
v_call: TRBV18
clone_size: .
cdr3_nt: TGTGCCAGCTCACCATATTTGGGGCCCGGGGAGCTGTTTTTT
cdr3_aa: CASSPYLGPGELFF

j_call: TRBJ1-3
d_call: .
v_call: TRBV11-2
clone_size: .
cdr3_nt: TGTGCCAGCAGCTTATGGGGCAGCGAAGGAAACACCATATATTTT
cdr3_aa: CASSLWGSEGNTIYF

j_call: TRBJ2-6
d_call: TRBD2
v_call: TRBV7-8
clone_size: .
cdr3_nt: TGTGCCAGCAGCCGACTAGCGGGGGGCTCTGGGGCCAACGTCCTGACTTTC
cdr3_aa: CASSRLAGGSGANVLTF

j_call: TRBJ2-7
d_call: .
v_call: TRBV18
clone_size: .
cdr3_nt: TGTGCCAGCTCACTTTTGCCCGGGGTTTCCTCCTACGAGCAGTACTTC
cdr3_aa: CASSLLPGVSSYEQYF

j_call: TRBJ2-7
d_call: TRBD2
v_call: TRBV10-3
clone_size: .
cdr3_nt: TGTGCCATCAGTGAGTCGAAATCCGGGACTAGCGGGAGGCTTCCCTACGAGCAGTACTTC
cdr3_aa: CAISESKSGTSGRLPYEQYF

j_call: TRBJ2-7
d_call: TRBD1
v_call: TRBV27
clone_size: .
cdr3_nt: TGTGCCAGCAGCCAAACCGGGACAGGTTTCTACGAGCAGTACTTC
cdr3_aa: CASSQTGTGFYEQYF

j_call: TRBJ2-3
d_call: .
v_call: TRBV2
clone_size: .
cdr3_nt: TGTGCCAGCAGTGTATTTGGCGGTTCTCCTGGAGATACGCAGTATTTT
cdr3_aa: CASSVFGGSPGDTQYF

j_call: TRBJ2-3
d_call: .
v_call: TRBV5-4
clone_size: .
cdr3_nt: TGTGCCAGCAGCTTACCAGGTTTATATACGCAGTATTTT
cdr3_aa: CASSLPGLYTQYF